Here is one T cell receptor beta chain with its context. These data are taken from a study of CD8+ T cells in alopecia areata. Lesional scalp punch biopsies and peripheral blood were collected from alopecia areata patients. Once RNA had been extracted, it was reverse transcribed into cDNA to act as the sequencing template. Sequenced by immunoSEQ multiplex PCR; TCRdb stores in-frame clones only, minus some. Seen here are 5,700 or so clones, about 60% observed once, and the top ten hold around 11%. This clonotype was sampled from a human donor with alopecia areata. The starting material was skin, obtained at week 0.

Here the CDR3 reads CASSQDLGGVQGEQYF. The CDR3 bases are TGCGCCAGCAGCCAAGACCTGGGAGGGGTTCAGGGCGAGCAGTACTTC. V and J are TRBV4-1 and TRBJ2-7; 7 bases fit TRBD2. The germline gives CDR1 MGHRA, CDR2 YSYEKL. CDR3 length: 16 residues. V lost 0 bases and J lost 6; bases outside the gene matches: 11.